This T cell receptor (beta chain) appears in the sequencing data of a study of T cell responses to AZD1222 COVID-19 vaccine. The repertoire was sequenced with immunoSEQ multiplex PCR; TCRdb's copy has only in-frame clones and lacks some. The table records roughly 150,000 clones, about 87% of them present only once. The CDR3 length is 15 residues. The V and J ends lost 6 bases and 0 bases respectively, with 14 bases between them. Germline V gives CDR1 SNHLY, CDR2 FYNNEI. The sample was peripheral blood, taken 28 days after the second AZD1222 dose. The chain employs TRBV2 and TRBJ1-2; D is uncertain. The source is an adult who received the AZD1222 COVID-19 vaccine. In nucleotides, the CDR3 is TGTGCCAGCAGCCAAAAGGGATTAGCTAACTATGGCTACACCTTC. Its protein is CASSQKGLANYGYTF.